This T cell receptor (beta chain) is drawn from a study of blood T cell repertoires in COVID-19. Across the study: T cells, B-cell-depleted T cells, or PBMCs supplied cDNA or gDNA.

The CDR3 covers 16 residues. The germline V gene has CDR1 MGHRA and CDR2 YSYEKL. The germline V and J ends were trimmed by 0 bases and 8 bases, with 19 bases remaining between them. Authors' data handling: Amplification of reference gene primers was used by the study to estimate nucleated cell counts. Measured with immunoSEQ multiplex PCR; TCRdb has only the in-frame clones, and not every one. That table supplies the V and J calls and clone size; D and trimming were determined from the DNA. Of about 100,000 clones in the sample, roughly 87% are singletons; the top ten hold around 6.9%. The receptor comes from an older woman with acute or convalescent COVID-19. The specimen sequenced was peripheral blood. This sequence joins TRBV4-1 and TRBJ1-2; TRBD1 is a possible D gene (5 bases). CDR3 region: CASSQDLIGQGKGYTF. CDR3 in DNA: TGCGCCAGCAGCCAAGACCTAATAGGTCAGGGAAAAGGCTACACCTTC.